The 13 T cell receptor beta chains given below trace back to one sample, sequenced in a study of spatial heterogeneity in lung cancer. Study-wide results and limits: Tumor mutation counts were tracked by expanded intratumoral alpha and beta TCR counts.

What these receptors recognize is not known. TCRdb re-called the 5' RACE reads through MiXCR, storing one row per CDR3 protein. There are 4,800 or so distinct CDR3 sequences in the sample; roughly 22% occur only once, and 9% to 10% lies in the top ten. The time point: sample taken at primary tumor resection. This specimen consisted of lung tumor tissue, obtained at surgery. The receptors were sampled from a male donor with early-stage non-small cell lung cancer.

This sequence joins TRBV7-2 and TRBJ1-1, with D unclear. The V gene lost 5 bases and the J gene lost 1 base, with 8 bases spanning the gap. Germline V gene lookup returns CDR1 SGHTA and CDR2 FQGNSA. This CDR3 is 13 amino acids long. The DNA of the CDR3 is TGTGCCAGCAGCCCCCGACGGAACACTGAAGCTTTCTTT. Protein: CASSPRRNTEAFF.

In its sample, this clonotype ranks as medium-sized. The CDR3 DNA reads TGTGCCAGCAGCCCTACAGGGACAGGAGATTCCTACGAGCAGTACTTC. Its protein product is CASSPTGTGDSYEQYF. V and J are TRBV5-4 and TRBJ2-7; 8 nucleotides match TRBD1. Germline trimming cut 4 bases from V and 1 base from J; bases unmatched to any gene: 10. The CDR3 spans 16 residues. Germline-derived CDR1 and CDR2 are SGHNT and YYREEE (reference sequence).

The rearrangement joins TRBV7-2 to TRBJ2-1; 8 bases line up with TRBD2. The CDR3 length is 15 residues. The J segment lost 10 bases and the V segment lost 5 bases, leaving 13 bases of the junction unmatched. Germline CDR1 and CDR2: SGHTA and FQGNSA. The CDR3 bases are TGTGCCAGCAGCGGCCGCGGCGCGGGAGGTTGGGAGCAGTTCTTC. Translation: CASSGRGAGGWEQFF.

The chain couples TRBV20-1 to TRBJ1-5, with 9 bases lining up with TRBD1. J gave up 4 bases and V 0 bases, and 7 bases lay outside the gene matches. This CDR3 has 16 amino acids. From germline, CDR1 is DFQATT and CDR2 SNEGSKA (reference sequence). CDR3 in amino acids: CSARDPSTGGNQPQHF. In nucleotides, the CDR3 is TGCAGTGCTAGAGATCCGTCGACAGGGGGGAATCAGCCCCAGCATTTT.

The genes are TRBV6-2 or TRBV6-3 and TRBJ2-3; unclear D gene. V was clipped by 4 bases and J by 9 bases, with 17 bases between them. The CDR3 is 14 residues long. Per the germline V gene, CDR1 is MNHEY and CDR2 is SVGEGT. Here the CDR3 DNA reads TGTGCCAGCAGTTCTAGGGTGAACTGGGGAACGCAGTATTTT. Its protein is CASSSRVNWGTQYF.

In this sample, this clonotype turned up many times. A much bigger clone sits one base away, suggesting this may be a read error. V is TRBV28 and J is TRBJ2-7; D gene uncertain. CDR1 is MDHEN and CDR2 is SYDVKM in the germline V gene. CDR3 length equals 10 residues. The CDR3 loop reads CVSSFHEQYF. The CDR3 DNA reads TGTGTCAGCAGTTTTCACGAGCAGTACTTC.

This clonotype was observed once. This chain links TRBV20-1 with TRBJ1-5, with 9 bases aligning to TRBD1. There are 13 residues in the CDR3. The junction had 4 bases not matched to a gene; V was cut back by 5 bases and J by 5 bases. CDR1 is DFQATT, CDR2 SNEGSKA, per germline (reference sequence). CDR3 region: CSARRDRDQPQHF. The CDR3 bases are TGCAGTGCTCGAAGGGACAGGGATCAGCCCCAGCATTTT.

Sample share makes this clonotype medium-sized (0.01 to 0.1%). The chain uses TRBV7-2 and TRBJ2-2, with TRBD1 as a possible D gene (6 bases). V lost 3 bases and J lost 3, with 8 bases in between. The CDR3 has 14 amino acids. Germline values: CDR1 SGHTA, CDR2 FQGNSA. The chain's CDR3 is CASSFNRDTGELFF. The CDR3, as DNA: TGTGCCAGCAGCTTTAACAGGGACACCGGGGAGCTGTTTTTT.

At least ten counts were recorded for this clonotype. The chain couples TRBV19 to TRBJ2-7; 9 nucleotides align to TRBD1. Germline assignment: CDR1 LNHDA and CDR2 SQIVND (reference sequence). The CDR3 totals 13 residues. V trimming: 8 bases; J trimming: 5 bases; junction bases outside the gene matches: 7. The DNA for the CDR3 is TGTGCCAGTCCACCGGACAGGGGCCACGAGCAGTACTTC. The encoded protein is CASPPDRGHEQYF.

CDR3: CASSHSGTTGNEQFF. As DNA, the CDR3 is TGTGCCAGCAGCCATTCCGGGACTACAGGCAATGAGCAGTTCTTC. This chain connects TRBV4-2 to TRBJ2-1; TRBD2 matches at 7 bases. Germline V gene lookup returns CDR1 LGHNA and CDR2 YNFKEQ. This CDR3 region has 15 residues. Germline trimming cut 3 bases from V and 6 bases from J; bases unmatched to any gene: 8.

The chain couples TRBV5-1 to TRBJ2-3, with 7 bases identical to TRBD2. Germline values: CDR1 SGHRS, CDR2 YFSETQ. V trimming: 4 bases; J trimming: 2 bases; junction bases outside the gene matches: 10. The CDR3 contains 16 residues. CDR3 nucleotides: TGCGCCAGCAGCAGAGCCGGGACTATGCTCACAGATACGCAGTATTTT. As protein: CASSRAGTMLTDTQYF.

This clonotype was observed a few times. The chain employs TRBV6-6 and TRBJ2-2; the match to TRBD2 covers 7 bases. This CDR3 has 14 amino acids. CDR1 and CDR2 from the germline V gene are MNHNY and SVGAGI (reference sequence). V lost 6 bases to trimming and J lost 8 bases; unmatched junction nucleotides: 9. The CDR3 spells CASRRTGTTGELFF. The CDR3, as DNA: TGTGCCAGCAGGCGGACCGGGACTACTGGGGAGCTGTTTTTT.

This clonotype has just one count. The chain couples TRBV6-2 or TRBV6-3 to TRBJ1-5; D is ambiguous. From germline, CDR1 is MNHEY and CDR2 SVGEGT. V gave up 6 bases and J gave up 5 bases, with 14 bases separating them. This CDR3 is built from 14 residues. CDR3 bases: TGTGCCAGCAGGAAGCGGCAGGTCGATCAGCCCCAGCATTTT. Amino acid sequence: CASRKRQVDQPQHF.